This TCR beta chain was sequenced for a study of blood T cell repertoires in COVID-19. Whole-study context: In each case, the material was cDNA or gDNA derived from T cells, B-cell-depleted T cells, or PBMCs.

Seattle enrolled patients during active infection and tracked them longitudinally. Germline V gene sequence: CDR1 SGHNT, CDR2 YYREEE (reference sequence). The V segment lost 4 bases and the J segment 0 bases; nucleotides outside the gene matches: 10. This CDR3 has 17 amino acids. Authors' methods: Nucleated cell counts were estimated from reference gene primer amplification. Only in-frame clones appear in the TCRdb table, and some are missing; sequencing was by immunoSEQ multiplex PCR. D and trimming come from the DNA, and the V and J calls and clone size come from that table. This repertoire shows under 350,000 clones, more than 80% found once; its top ten account for 6% to 7%.

The receptor's source is a woman aged 30 to 39 with COVID-19, enrolled during active disease. Sample: peripheral blood. The chain combines TRBV5-4 with TRBJ2-4; 7 bases map to TRBD1. The CDR3 loop is CASSPEQGILAKNIQYF. CDR3 DNA sequence: TGTGCCAGCAGCCCAGAACAGGGGATATTAGCCAAAAACATTCAGTACTTC.